This TCR beta chain was identified in a study of T-cell reconstitution after alpha-beta-depleted transplantation in children (dated by TCRdb to about 2016). General notes on the study: The study quantitatively tracked T-cell immune reconstitution after TCRalphabeta/CD19-depleted allogeneic hematopoietic cell transplantation in children using TCR repertoire profiling. Results and caveats for the whole study, not just this receptor: The apparently early recovery of alphabetaT-cell counts about two months after transplant reportedly depended on only several hundred rapidly expanded clones that came from non-depleted graft cells. The frequencies of hyperexpanded clones fell over the following months, and after one year, T-cell counts and TCRbeta diversity were mostly attributed to newly produced T cells. The high TCRbeta diversity at day 60 in some patients was ascribed to recipient T cells and intrathymic progenitors that had survived conditioning.

This specimen's treatment or condition label, per the study, means: allogeneic hematopoietic cell transplantation with graft depleted of TCRalphabeta T cells and CD19 B cells. Transplant recipients were children who received TCRalphabeta/CD19-depleted allogeneic hematopoietic cell grafts. This clonotype was detected many times. Its antigen target is currently unknown. Base qualities are not provided; no much larger clone lies one nucleotide away. The junction shows trimming of 6 bases on V and 3 bases on J, plus 18 bases between the germline ends. CDR1 is given as SQVTM and CDR2 as ANQGSEA, both from the germline V gene. The CDR3 goes from the cysteine to the phenylalanine over 15 residues. CDR3 DNA only is kept here, 45 bases in frame from base 1. The library was produced with PCR. The sequencer was an Illumina HiSeq 2500. To normalize quantification of the TCRbeta repertoire, the TCR libraries were built with molecular barcoding that relied on unique molecular identifiers. Through fastp at Q25 and MiXCR, TCRdb rebuilt clones from the public reads, retaining in-frame beta chains. Entries that share a CDR3 protein sequence are merged under the most common genes and DNA. For this sample the table gives a few hundred thousand distinct CDR3 sequences, of which 10% to 15% were detected only once. About 2.2% of the sample lies in the top ten.

Sequencing used PBMCs, mostly from graft donor cells, obtained 360 days after TCRalphabeta/CD19-depleted stem cell transplant. This clonotype was sampled from a male patient between 5 and 17 years old who had a stem cell transplant for acute myeloid leukemia, so the T cells may come from the graft donor. The V and J genes are TRBV29-1 and TRBJ2-1, with a tentative D gene TRBD2 over 5 matching bases. The bases are TGCAGCGTCCTAACTTCGGGGTTACGCTACAATGAGCAGTTCTTC. It translates as CSVLTSGLRYNEQFF.